A selection of T cell receptor beta chains follows, all from one sample in a study of blood T cell repertoires in COVID-19. The table came from immunoSEQ multiplex PCR; TCRdb's copy has only in-frame clones and leaves some out. The top ten clones hold 2% to 2.5% of a sample with roughly 150,000 clones, about 88% of them seen once. Material for sequencing was peripheral blood. Source of these receptors: a man over 45 who had recovered from COVID-19. CDR3s include the opening cysteine and the closing phenylalanine or tryptophan. Each record gives: D gene, J gene, V gene, clone size, CDR3 protein, CDR3 DNA. The D gene is left open where the match is weak. Rows give clone size only sometimes, using once, few, many, or a class for an expanded clone.

>TRBD1|TRBJ2-7|TRBV28|-
CASSLRTGGFEGDEQYF
TGTGCCAGCAGTTTAAGGACAGGGGGGTTTGAAGGTGACGAGCAGTACTTC
>-|TRBJ1-1|TRBV12-3/TRBV12-4|-
CASSLARAEAFF
TGTGCCAGCAGTTTAGCGCGGGCTGAAGCTTTCTTT
>-|TRBJ2-7|TRBV28|-
CASSAGDLYEQYF
TGTGCCAGCAGTGCCGGGGACTTATACGAGCAGTACTTC
>TRBD2|TRBJ2-7|TRBV19|few
CASRLAGGYSYEQYF
TGTGCCAGTAGATTAGCGGGAGGGTATTCCTACGAGCAGTACTTC
>-|TRBJ2-3|TRBV27|-
CASSYGEITDTQYF
TGTGCCAGCAGTTATGGAGAAATCACAGATACGCAGTATTTT
>TRBD2|TRBJ2-3|TRBV7-3|-
CASSLRASGSSTDTQYF
TGTGCCAGCAGCTTAAGGGCTAGCGGGAGCTCCACAGATACGCAGTATTTT
>-|TRBJ1-2|TRBV9|-
CASSVAIGRVEGYTF
TGTGCCAGCAGCGTAGCTATAGGCAGGGTGGAAGGCTACACCTTC
>-|TRBJ2-5|TRBV2|-
CASRDDGGGGETQYF
TGTGCCAGCAGGGATGATGGTGGGGGAGGAGAGACCCAGTACTTC
>TRBD1|TRBJ2-1|TRBV7-3|-
CASSRGQGTEQFF
TGTGCCAGCAGCCGCGGACAGGGTACTGAGCAGTTCTTC
>TRBD2|TRBJ2-5|TRBV7-2|-
CASSSLAGANQETQYF
TGTGCCAGCAGCTCCCTAGCGGGAGCGAACCAAGAGACCCAGTACTTC
>TRBD2|TRBJ2-5|TRBV4-2|-
CASSQEAGGSYQETQYF
TGTGCCAGCAGCCAAGAAGCGGGAGGTTCGTACCAAGAGACCCAGTACTTC
>TRBD2|TRBJ2-3|TRBV5-4|-
CASSLGAGGRGDTQYF
TGTGCCAGCAGCTTGGGAGCGGGAGGGCGGGGAGATACGCAGTATTTT
>TRBD1|TRBJ2-1|TRBV7-3|-
CASSSDRVHEQFF
TGTGCCAGCAGCTCAGACAGGGTCCATGAGCAGTTCTTC
>-|TRBJ2-7|TRBV7-2|-
CASSLGGSFSSYEQYF
TGTGCCAGCAGCTTAGGTGGTAGCTTCAGCTCCTACGAGCAGTACTTC
>-|TRBJ2-2|TRBV5-1|-
CASRPATVSGELFF
TGCGCCAGCAGACCCGCGACAGTTTCCGGGGAGCTGTTTTTT
>-|TRBJ2-7|TRBV9|once
CASSVEAGSYEQYF
TGTGCCAGCAGCGTAGAGGCAGGCTCCTACGAGCAGTACTTC
>-|TRBJ1-2|TRBV6-5|-
CASSYSPAENYGYTF
TGTGCCAGCAGTTACTCACCGGCGGAGAACTATGGCTACACCTTC
>-|TRBJ2-2|TRBV11-2|-
CASSLVRGGELFF
TGTGCCAGCAGCCTCGTGAGAGGTGGGGAGCTGTTTTTT
>-|TRBJ1-1|TRBV6-5|-
CASKMTGLNTEAFF
TGTGCCAGCAAAATGACAGGCCTGAACACTGAAGCTTTCTTT
>-|TRBJ1-5|TRBV28|-
CASSLTGQPQHF
TGTGCCAGCAGTTTGACGGGACAGCCCCAGCATTTT
>-|TRBJ1-1|TRBV5-1|-
CASSLLRTSGTEAFF
TGCGCCAGCAGCTTGTTGAGGACCTCGGGGACTGAAGCTTTCTTT
>-|TRBJ1-1|TRBV6-4|-
CASSDSSRGTEAFF
TGTGCCAGCAGTGACTCGTCCAGGGGCACTGAAGCTTTCTTT
>-|TRBJ2-7|TRBV14|-
CASSQEGTPPYEQYF
TGTGCCAGCAGCCAAGAAGGGACACCACCCTACGAGCAGTACTTC
>-|TRBJ2-1|TRBV5-4|-
CASSPLPSSYNEQFF
TGTGCCAGCAGCCCCCTCCCTAGCTCCTACAATGAGCAGTTCTTC
>-|TRBJ1-3|TRBV6-5|-
CASSFLGGSGNTIYF
TGTGCCAGCAGTTTCCTAGGGGGCTCTGGAAACACCATATATTTT
>TRBD1|TRBJ2-5|TRBV5-5|-
CASSLEGTANQETQYF
TGTGCCAGCAGCTTGGAAGGGACAGCTAACCAAGAGACCCAGTACTTC
>-|TRBJ2-7|TRBV18|-
CASSPVGDPYEQYF
TGTGCCAGCTCACCAGTCGGAGATCCCTACGAGCAGTACTTC
>-|TRBJ2-7|TRBV11-3|-
CASSLGTAYEQYF
TGTGCCAGCAGCTTAGGGACAGCCTACGAGCAGTACTTC
>TRBD1|TRBJ1-2|TRBV6-2/TRBV6-3|-
CASSYEDREIYGYTF
TGTGCCAGCAGTTACGAGGACAGGGAAATCTATGGCTACACCTTC
>-|TRBJ2-3|TRBV7-2|-
CASSLGGAWWDTQYF
TGTGCCAGCAGCTTAGGCGGGGCCTGGTGGGATACGCAGTATTTT
>-|TRBJ1-3|TRBV5-1|-
CASSLVDASSGNTIYF
TGCGCCAGCAGCTTGGTAGACGCTAGCTCTGGAAACACCATATATTTT
>TRBD1|TRBJ1-1|TRBV6-6|-
CASSPETGLMNTEAFF
TGTGCCAGCAGTCCCGAGACAGGGCTAATGAACACTGAAGCTTTCTTT
>TRBD1|TRBJ1-5|TRBV7-6|-
CASSLGQGGGQPQHF
TGTGCCAGCAGCTTAGGACAGGGTGGAGGTCAGCCCCAGCATTTT
>TRBD1|TRBJ2-5|TRBV19|-
CATKDRGQETQYF
TGTGCCACCAAAGACAGGGGCCAAGAGACCCAGTACTTC
>-|TRBJ1-1|TRBV27|-
CASSSGSPGNTEAFF
TGTGCCAGCAGTTCGGGGAGTCCGGGGAACACTGAAGCTTTCTTT
>TRBD2|TRBJ2-7|TRBV4-1|-
CASSLREGISYEQYF
TGCGCCAGCAGCCTTCGGGAGGGGATATCCTACGAGCAGTACTTC
>-|TRBJ2-4|TRBV12-3/TRBV12-4|-
CASSLLVSNIQYF
TGTGCCAGCAGTTTACTAGTTTCAAACATTCAGTACTTC
>-|TRBJ1-4|TRBV6-5|once
CASTRVGDEKLFF
TGTGCCAGCACCAGGGTAGGGGATGAAAAACTGTTTTTT
>-|TRBJ2-2|TRBV12-3/TRBV12-4|-
CASTLIPGELFF
TGTGCCAGCACCTTAATTCCCGGGGAGCTGTTTTTT
>TRBD2|TRBJ2-2|TRBV5-1|-
CASSLAAGLAGLTGELFF
TGCGCCAGCAGCTTGGCCGCAGGGCTAGCGGGCCTTACCGGGGAGCTGTTTTTT
>-|TRBJ1-1|TRBV7-2|-
CASSLMSQGGTEAFF
TGTGCCAGCAGCTTAATGAGCCAGGGAGGCACTGAAGCTTTCTTT
>TRBD1|TRBJ2-3|TRBV7-9|-
CASSSGQGLDTQYF
TGTGCCAGCAGCTCCGGACAGGGATTAGATACGCAGTATTTT
>TRBD2|TRBJ2-7|TRBV5-4|-
CASGPPGLAAYEQYF
TGTGCCAGCGGGCCCCCCGGGCTAGCGGCCTACGAGCAGTACTTC
>-|TRBJ2-2|TRBV5-1|-
CASSPGAGGELFF
TGCGCCAGCAGCCCAGGAGCGGGCGGGGAGCTGTTTTTT
>-|TRBJ1-1|TRBV30|-
CAWSVTTEAFF
TGTGCCTGGAGTGTGACTACTGAAGCTTTCTTT
>TRBD1|TRBJ1-5|TRBV19|-
CASSIYGTGTSNQPQHF
TGTGCCAGTAGTATTTACGGGACAGGGACTTCCAATCAGCCCCAGCATTTT
>TRBD1|TRBJ2-2|TRBV2|-
CASSEARGQGNGELFF
TGTGCCAGCAGTGAAGCGAGGGGACAGGGGAACGGGGAGCTGTTTTTT
>TRBD1|TRBJ2-3|TRBV7-9|-
CASSLAIMRQGITDTQYF
TGTGCCAGCAGCTTAGCGATTATGAGACAGGGGATCACAGATACGCAGTATTTT
>-|TRBJ2-1|TRBV6-5|-
CASSYWPPRDNEQFF
TGTGCCAGCAGTTACTGGCCCCCCAGGGACAATGAGCAGTTCTTC
>TRBD1|TRBJ2-5|TRBV7-2|once
CASSLDRGRETQYF
TGTGCCAGCAGCTTAGACAGGGGGCGGGAGACCCAGTACTTC
>-|TRBJ1-2|TRBV6-5|few
CASSYGTHNGYTF
TGTGCCAGCAGTTACGGGACTCATAATGGCTACACCTTC
>TRBD1|TRBJ1-1|TRBV6-2/TRBV6-3|-
CASSQGQGGTEAFF
TGTGCCAGCAGCCAAGGACAGGGAGGCACTGAAGCTTTCTTT
>-|TRBJ2-4|TRBV28|-
CASSTHRVPKNIQYF
TGTGCCAGCAGTACACACAGGGTGCCCAAAAACATTCAGTACTTC